Listed below are T cell receptor beta chains from one sample, sequenced in a study of T cells in Graves' hyperthyroidism and ophthalmopathy. Each CDR3 protein is one row after TCRdb ran MiXCR on the multiplex PCR reads. The profile covers hundreds of thousands of distinct CDR3 sequences, with less than 15% appearing a single time and around a tenth taken by the ten largest. Sequencing input: blood. The receptors were gathered from a woman aged 18-30 years with Graves' hyperthyroidism. Each CDR3 is given with its conserved first and last residue. A D gene is named only where the DNA matches it firmly. The listing skips clone size in some rows; elsewhere it reads once, few, many or a size class.

v_gene	abundance	d_gene	j_gene	CDR3nt	CDR3aa
TRBV12-3/TRBV12-4	many	-	TRBJ1-6	TGTGCCAGCAGTTTAGGGTCGGCGGACTATTCACCCCTCCACTTT	CASSLGSADYSPLHF
TRBV5-6	many	-	TRBJ1-2	TGTGCCAGCAGCTTTAGAAACTCCTTCTATGGCTACACCTTC	CASSFRNSFYGYTF
TRBV28	many	-	TRBJ2-5	TGTGCCAGCCTAAGGAACTTCCAAGAGACCCAGTACTTC	CASLRNFQETQYF
TRBV7-2	many	-	TRBJ2-2	TGTGCCAGCAGCTTAGACGGGGGCGTTAGCACCGGGGAGCTGTTTTTT	CASSLDGGVSTGELFF
TRBV24-1	many	-	TRBJ2-7	TGTGCCACCAGTGATCTGGGGCGTGAGCAGTACTTC	CATSDLGREQYF
TRBV12-3/TRBV12-4	many	-	TRBJ2-1	TGTGCCAGCACCTCCCCCGGACACCACTACAATGAGCAGTTCTTC	CASTSPGHHYNEQFF
TRBV9	few	-	TRBJ2-3	TGTGCCAGCAGCTCGAGGGGGGGGGGCTCTGGCACAGATACGCAGTATTTT	CASSSRGGGSGTDTQYF
TRBV30	-	-	TRBJ1-2	TGTGCCTGGAGTCCGATGGAGCACCCAGTTTATGGCTACACCTTC	CAWSPMEHPVYGYTF
TRBV2	many	-	TRBJ1-1	TGTGCCAGCAGTGGAGGCCTTCTTGAACCGGGCCCGGCTTTCTTT	CASSGGLLEPGPAFF
TRBV28	many	TRBD2	TRBJ2-5	TGTGCCAGCAGTCGCGGGACTAGTGTCTGGGTGACCCAGTACTTC	CASSRGTSVWVTQYF
TRBV20-1	many	TRBD2	TRBJ2-1	TGCAGTGCTAGAGACCCTAGCGGAATCATCAATGAGCAGTTCTTC	CSARDPSGIINEQFF
TRBV20-1	few	TRBD2	TRBJ2-3	TGCAGTGCTAGAGACCCCCGGGGGGATATTCTGACATATACGCAGTATTTT	CSARDPRGDILTYTQYF
TRBV6-1	many	-	TRBJ2-7	TGTGCCATCCAACCCAATGCGCTAGCGTCCTACGAGCAGTACTTC	CAIQPNALASYEQYF
TRBV24-1	many	TRBD1	TRBJ2-2	TGTGCCACCAGTGACCGGACAGGGGTCGGCACCGGGGAGCTGTTTTTT	CATSDRTGVGTGELFF
TRBV20-1	-	-	TRBJ1-2	TGCAGTGCTAGAGGGGGGGGCTATGGCTACACCTTC	CSARGGGYGYTF
TRBV4-1	few	TRBD1	TRBJ1-1	TGCGCCAGCAGCCAAGATGTGACAGGGGGCGAAGCTTTCTTT	CASSQDVTGGEAFF
TRBV2	-	-	TRBJ2-1	TGTGCCAGCAGTGAAGCGCGAAGGGGGGAGTTCTTC	CASSEARRGEFF
TRBV5-1	many	-	TRBJ2-1	TGCGCCAGCAGTATGCCGGGGGTCTCCTACAATGAGCAGTTCTTC	CASSMPGVSYNEQFF
TRBV25-1	-	TRBD1	TRBJ1-2	TGTGCCGGCAGATCGGACAGGGGGCATGGCTACACCTTC	CAGRSDRGHGYTF
TRBV28	many	-	TRBJ1-5	TGTGCCAGCAGTCACGAGGGACGGGGCAGCCAGCCCCAGCATTTT	CASSHEGRGSQPQHF
TRBV6-1	many	TRBD1	TRBJ2-5	TGTGCCAGCAGGATGACAGGGGGCGGTGAGACCCAGTACTTC	CASRMTGGGETQYF
TRBV6-2/TRBV6-3	many	-	TRBJ2-7	TGTGCCAGCAGTTACCCTCTTCCCTACGAGCAGTACTTC	CASSYPLPYEQYF
TRBV7-2	many	TRBD1	TRBJ1-1	TGTGCCAGCAGCCGAAAATACAGGGGCGAGAACACTGAAGCTTTCTTT	CASSRKYRGENTEAFF
TRBV7-3	many	TRBD2	TRBJ2-1	TGTGCCAGCAGCCAGGCTAGGACTAGCGGACACAATGAGCAGTTCTTC	CASSQARTSGHNEQFF
TRBV7-2	few	-	TRBJ1-6	TGTGCCAGCAGCTTTTTTGCCGGCGGAGATAATTCACCCCTCCACTTT	CASSFFAGGDNSPLHF
TRBV9	few	-	TRBJ2-1	TGTGCCAGCAGCGAAAGCATCTGGACGGATAGCTCCTACAATGAGCAGTTCTTC	CASSESIWTDSSYNEQFF
TRBV6-1	many	-	TRBJ2-3	TGTGCCAGCAGTGTGGCCAGCACAGATACGCAGTATTTT	CASSVASTDTQYF
TRBV20-1	many	-	TRBJ2-4	TGCAGTGTGCAGGGCGCAGCCAAAAACATTCAGTACTTC	CSVQGAAKNIQYF
TRBV28	many	TRBD1	TRBJ1-4	TGTGCCAGCACCTCTTTGACAGGGGGCGCGGGTGAAAAACTGTTTTTT	CASTSLTGGAGEKLFF
TRBV4-2	-	TRBD2	TRBJ2-7	TGTGCCAGCAGCCAAGCTGGGGCTAGCGGGAGCGGAACCGACGAGCAGTACTTC	CASSQAGASGSGTDEQYF
TRBV7-9	few	-	TRBJ1-4	TGTGCCAGCAGCTTAGCGGGGGGAAGCAGACATGGAAAACTGTTTTTT	CASSLAGGSRHGKLFF
TRBV20-1	few	TRBD1	TRBJ1-5	TGCAGTGCCAGGGACAGGGGGAGCAATCAGCCCCAGCATTTT	CSARDRGSNQPQHF
TRBV12-3/TRBV12-4	few	-	TRBJ1-1	TGTGCCAATGGACTGGAGAGGAACACTGAAGCTTTCTTT	CANGLERNTEAFF